These T cell receptor beta chains were read from a single sample in a study of blood T cell repertoires in COVID-19. Generated by immunoSEQ multiplex PCR, the TCRdb table keeps only in-frame clones and is missing some. The repertoire has over 90,000 clones, around 84% of them found once; the top ten carry 12%. Material for sequencing was peripheral blood. Receptor source: a human donor in a cohort sampled during active COVID-19. CDR3s include the opening cysteine and the closing phenylalanine or tryptophan. Fields, in order: clone size, CDR3 length, D gene, V gene, J gene, CDR3 protein, CDR3 DNA. D genes are given only for firm matches. A row's size may be missing; if present it is once, few, many or a size class.

>NA|11|NA|TRBV7-2|TRBJ2-5
CASAREETQYF
TGTGCCAGCGCCCGGGAAGAGACCCAGTACTTC
>NA|13|NA|TRBV7-7|TRBJ1-1
CASRPLAAGEAFF
TGTGCCAGCAGACCCCTGGCAGCGGGGGAAGCTTTCTTT
>NA|13|NA|TRBV7-2|TRBJ2-5
CASSRDSKETQYF
TGTGCCAGCAGCAGGGACTCGAAAGAGACCCAGTACTTC
>NA|16|NA|TRBV18|TRBJ2-1
CASSPLQGNFLNEQFF
TGTGCCAGCTCACCCCTACAGGGAAATTTTCTTAATGAGCAGTTCTTC
>once|15|NA|TRBV11-2|TRBJ1-4
CASSQARNTNEKLFF
TGTGCCAGCAGCCAAGCTCGAAACACTAATGAAAAACTGTTTTTT
>few|13|TRBD1|TRBV25-1|TRBJ1-2
CASSVRDSYGYTF
TGTGCCAGCAGTGTCCGGGACAGTTATGGCTACACCTTC
>NA|16|TRBD2|TRBV3-1/TRBV3-2|TRBJ2-1
CASSKPGTSGGGEQFF
TGTGCCAGCAGCAAACCCGGGACTAGCGGGGGGGGAGAGCAGTTCTTC
>NA|14|NA|TRBV4-3|TRBJ1-4
CASSPGAGEGKLFF
TGCGCCAGCAGCCCCGGGGCGGGAGAAGGAAAACTGTTTTTT
>NA|15|TRBD1|TRBV9|TRBJ1-6
CASSEGAGNNSPLHF
TGTGCCAGCAGCGAGGGGGCAGGGAATAATTCACCCCTCCACTTT
>few|13|TRBD2|TRBV9|TRBJ2-1
CASSVSGREAQFF
TGTGCCAGCAGCGTATCAGGGCGGGAGGCGCAGTTCTTC
>NA|13|NA|TRBV15|TRBJ1-2
CATGGRPPYGYTF
TGTGCCACCGGGGGCCGACCGCCCTATGGCTACACCTTC
>NA|17|TRBD1|TRBV9|TRBJ1-2
CASSVDPTGGALGGYTF
TGTGCCAGCAGCGTAGACCCGACAGGGGGGGCCCTAGGGGGCTACACCTTC
>NA|14|NA|TRBV11-2|TRBJ2-7
CASSLEQNSYEQYF
TGTGCCAGCAGCTTAGAACAGAACTCCTACGAGCAGTACTTC
>NA|13|NA|TRBV10-2|TRBJ2-5
CASTAGVGGTQYF
TGCGCCAGCACGGCAGGGGTAGGTGGGACCCAGTACTTC
>NA|12|NA|TRBV7-2|TRBJ2-7
CASSLSSYEQYF
TGTGCCAGCAGCTTGAGCTCCTACGAGCAGTACTTC
>once|16|TRBD1|TRBV10-3|TRBJ1-1
CAISDGSGGIDTEAFF
TGTGCCATCAGTGATGGGTCAGGGGGCATCGATACTGAAGCTTTCTTT
>NA|15|NA|TRBV9|TRBJ2-2
CASSVAGSGTGELFF
TGTGCCAGCAGCGTAGCCGGTAGCGGCACCGGGGAGCTGTTTTTT
>NA|19|TRBD2|TRBV15|TRBJ2-1
CATSRGASGGAIGYNEQFF
TGTGCCACCAGCAGAGGTGCTAGCGGGGGGGCAATTGGATACAATGAGCAGTTCTTC
>NA|18|NA|TRBV5-1|TRBJ2-1
CASSLTHAPSSSYNEQFF
TGCGCCAGCAGCTTGACTCACGCGCCCTCGAGCTCCTACAATGAGCAGTTCTTC
>NA|14|NA|TRBV19|TRBJ1-5
CASTETALGQPQHF
TGTGCCAGTACAGAAACAGCACTAGGACAGCCCCAGCATTTT
>many|14|TRBD1|TRBV11-2|TRBJ2-7
CASSTYGQVDEQYF
TGTGCCAGCAGCACATACGGACAGGTGGACGAGCAGTACTTC
>NA|14|NA|TRBV5-1|TRBJ2-3
CASSPQGPTDTQYF
TGCGCCAGCAGCCCACAGGGTCCCACAGATACGCAGTATTTT
>NA|13|NA|TRBV2|TRBJ2-1
CASSGDGGTEQFF
TGTGCCAGCAGTGGCGACGGGGGTACTGAGCAGTTCTTC